The 4 T cell receptor beta chains below were found in one sample sequenced in a study of T cell repertoires in cytomegalovirus infection. For these TCRs, the target antigens are not known. TCRdb fed the reads into MiXCR, producing one record per CDR3 protein. Of almost 90,000 distinct CDR3 sequences listed, approximately 30% are singletons. The sequencing here drew on CD8+ T cells from cultured PBMCs, taken from culture after CMV antigen stimulation. The receptors were gathered from a human donor in good health (CMV status not recorded). Some clones in this sample may be carry-over from other donors' samples.

This clonotype has a handful of counts. The chain joins TRBV28 to TRBJ2-3; 13 bases fit TRBD2. J was trimmed by 7 bases and V by 8 bases; bases with no gene match: 12. The CDR3 sequence is 16 residues long. The germline V gene encodes CDR1 MDHEN and CDR2 SYDVKM. This CDR3 reads CASEGLAGVPVYTQYF. In nucleotides, the CDR3 is TGTGCCAGCGAAGGACTAGCGGGGGTGCCTGTGTATACGCAGTATTTT.

This clonotype turned up a few times. DNA for the CDR3: TGCGCCAGCAGCCAGCGAACGGGGGGAGAGAATGAGCAGTTCTTC. The encoded protein is CASSQRTGGENEQFF. This sequence joins TRBV4-1 and TRBJ2-1; 7 bases agree with TRBD2. V lost 3 bases to trimming and J lost 7 bases; unmatched junction nucleotides: 9. The germline CDR1 and CDR2 sequences are MGHRA and YSYEKL. The CDR3 extends over 15 amino acids.

In the case of this clonotype: A read error may be the cause here, since a much bigger clone is one base away. V gene TRBV18 combines with J gene TRBJ2-7; D remains ambiguous. The CDR3 contains 14 residues. Per germline, CDR1 KGHSH and CDR2 LQKENI. CDR3: CASSPLDGSYGQYF. In DNA, the CDR3 is TGTGCCAGCTCACCATTGGACGGATCCTACGGGCAGTACTTC.

The V gene is TRBV7-2, the J gene TRBJ1-5, with 11 positions matching TRBD1. The V gene end was trimmed by 7 bases and the J gene end by 4 bases; junction bases not matched to a gene: 3. Germline CDR1 and CDR2: SGHTA and FQGNSA. CDR3 length: 14 residues. CDR3 protein: CASTWDRGNQPQHF. The CDR3 DNA reads TGTGCCAGCACCTGGGACAGGGGGAATCAGCCCCAGCATTTT.